These 18 T cell receptor beta chains share one sample of origin, sequenced in a study of OX40 agonist ivuxolimab in advanced cancers. Produced via immunoSEQ multiplex PCR; TCRdb's table is partial and in-frame only. The table has around 60,000 clones, 84% seen once. This specimen consisted of CD4+ or CD8+ T cells sorted from blood, obtained in a trial of the OX40 agonist ivuxolimab. These TCRs come from an adult with an advanced solid tumor such as melanoma, head and neck, liver or kidney cancer.

The V gene is TRBV18, the J gene TRBJ2-7; either TRBD1 or TRBD2 may fit D (5 bases each). The CDR3 is made up of 15 amino acids. V was clipped by 3 bases and J by 6 bases, with 18 bases between them. CDR1 KGHSH and CDR2 LQKENI come from the germline V gene. The CDR3 is CASSPDRDGPGEQYF. CDR3 in DNA: TGTGCCAGCTCACCGGACCGGGACGGGCCGGGCGAGCAGTACTTC.

V and J are TRBV11-3 and TRBJ2-3; perhaps D is TRBD1 or TRBD2 (5 bases each). This CDR3 is 16 amino acids long. V lost 4 bases, J lost 3 bases, and 17 bases lay in between. Germline V lookup: CDR1 SGHNT, CDR2 YENEEA. The CDR3 coding sequence is TGTGCCAGCAGCTCACGAGGGACGGATGGTACAGATACGCAGTATTTT. Translation gives CASSSRGTDGTDTQYF.

V is TRBV7-9 and J is TRBJ2-5, with 7 bases identical to TRBD2. Germline values: CDR1 SEHNR, CDR2 FQNEAQ (reference sequence). V lost 2 bases, J lost 4 bases, and 7 bases stayed unmatched. The CDR3 loop spans 15 amino acids. The CDR3 nucleotides are TGTGCCAGCAGCTTAATTACGGGGAGGGGAGAGACCCAGTACTTC. It codes for CASSLITGRGETQYF.

This clone was counted only a few times. This chain uses TRBV6-1 with TRBJ1-2; 9 nucleotides align to TRBD1. The CDR3 has 14 residues. The trim removed 7 bases at V and 10 bases at J, leaving 13 bases unmatched. The germline V gene has CDR1 MNHNS and CDR2 SASEGT. This CDR3 reads CASTTGTGSPIYTF. The CDR3 nucleotides are TGTGCCAGCACCACCGGGACAGGGTCTCCTATCTACACCTTC.

The genes are TRBV7-8 and TRBJ1-4; no clear D gene. Between the trimmed V and J ends, which lost 1 base and 5 bases, there was a span of 11 bases. Germline V gives CDR1 SGHVS, CDR2 FQNEAQ. The length of the CDR3 is 15 residues. The CDR3 bases are TGTGCCAGCAGCTTAGTGGCAACAGAGAATGAAAAACTGTTTTTT. Its translation is CASSLVATENEKLFF.

The sample holds many counts of this clone. J is TRBJ1-2 and V is TRBV5-5; D not certain. The germline V and J ends were trimmed by 4 bases and 8 bases, with 15 bases remaining between them. The CDR3 spans 13 residues. The germline V gene encodes CDR1 SGHKS and CDR2 YYEKEE (reference sequence). The CDR3 loop reads CASSHQEVIGYTF. CDR3 sequence (DNA): TGTGCCAGCAGCCACCAGGAGGTCATCGGCTACACCTTC.

V usage is TRBV19 and J usage is TRBJ2-1, with TRBD1 matching over 7 bases. The CDR3 is 13 residues long. The V gene end was trimmed by 6 bases and the J gene end by 2 bases; junction bases not matched to a gene: 1. Germline CDR1 is LNHDA and CDR2 is SQIVND (reference sequence). The CDR3 loop is CASRGTAYNEQFF. The CDR3 nucleotides read TGTGCCAGTAGGGGGACAGCCTACAATGAGCAGTTCTTC.

The chain joins TRBV7-9 to TRBJ1-4, with D perhaps TRBD1 (5 bases). The CDR3 totals 15 residues. V was clipped by 5 bases and J by 0 bases, with 10 bases between them. Germline CDR1 SEHNR, CDR2 FQNEAQ (reference sequence). The CDR3 DNA reads TGTGCCAGCAGCCCTAAGACAGCAACTAATGAAAAACTGTTTTTT. This sequence encodes CASSPKTATNEKLFF.

The chain joins TRBV11-2 to TRBJ1-4; D perhaps matches TRBD1 (6 bases). CDR1 is SGHAT and CDR2 is FQNNGV in the germline V gene. This CDR3 has 18 residues. V lost 3 bases to trimming and J lost 0 bases, with 17 bases between them. This chain's CDR3 is CASSLGRPGATTNEKLFF. In DNA, the CDR3 is TGTGCCAGCAGCTTGGGGCGCCCAGGGGCGACAACTAATGAAAAACTGTTTTTT.

The V gene is TRBV7-9, the J gene TRBJ2-1; maybe TRBD1 (5 bases). V lost 5 bases and J 14 bases, leaving 13 bases between the germline ends. The CDR3 extends over 11 amino acids. Germline loops: CDR1 SEHNR, CDR2 FQNEAQ (reference sequence). CDR3 amino acids: CASSQQAREFF. CDR3 in DNA: TGTGCCAGCAGCCAGCAGGCCAGGGAGTTCTTC.

This rearrangement joins TRBV29-1 to TRBJ2-5; D call uncertain. Deletions cut 4 bases from V and 5 bases from J, with 5 bases between. CDR1 and CDR2 (germline): SQVTM, ANQGSEA. The length of the CDR3 is 10 residues. The CDR3 region has the DNA TGCAGCGTTGGTGAGGAGACCCAGTACTTC. Protein product: CSVGEETQYF.

This clone was counted between two and nine times. The chain recombines TRBV28 with TRBJ1-5; D gene ambiguous. CDR1 is MDHEN and CDR2 is SYDVKM in the germline V gene. Deletions cut 4 bases from V and 6 bases from J, with 13 bases between. The CDR3 length is 14 residues. CDR3 residues: CASSSGPWGQPQHF. Written as DNA, the CDR3 is TGTGCCAGCAGTTCCGGGCCCTGGGGTCAGCCCCAGCATTTT.

The rearrangement joins TRBV2 to TRBJ2-7; unclear D gene. V lost 3 bases to trimming and J lost 3 bases, with 12 bases between them. The CDR3 is made up of 14 amino acids. Germline V lookup: CDR1 SNHLY, CDR2 FYNNEI. The CDR3 here is CASSDQDVNYEQYF. In nucleotides, the CDR3 is TGTGCCAGCAGTGACCAGGACGTAAACTACGAGCAGTACTTC.

Of note for this clone: Other DNA sequences of this sample code for an identical CDR3. This sequence joins TRBV2 and TRBJ1-1; the D gene is possibly TRBD1 (5 bases). Germline V lookup: CDR1 SNHLY, CDR2 FYNNEI. V was trimmed by 11 bases and J by 1 base, leaving 14 bases between them. There are 13 residues in the CDR3. DNA for the CDR3: TGTGCCCCAAAGGGCAGGGCGAACACTGAAGCTTTCTTT. The encoded protein is CAPKGRANTEAFF.

The chain carries TRBV14 and TRBJ1-2; the D is unclear. From germline, CDR1 is SGHDN and CDR2 FVKESK. Trimming pared 3 bases from V and 1 base from J, leaving 6 bases between. The CDR3 is 13 residues long. The CDR3 region is CASSHGINYGYTF. The DNA for the CDR3 is TGTGCCAGCAGCCACGGGATTAACTATGGCTACACCTTC. The variable domain in full, completed from reference TRBV14 and TRBJ1-2, reads EAGVTQFPSHSVIEKGQTVTLRCDPISGHDNLYWYRRVMGKEIKFLLHFVKESKQDESGMPNNRFLAERTGGTYSTLKVQPAELEDSGVYFCASSHGINYGYTFGSGTRLTVV.

This chain uses TRBV28 with TRBJ2-1; 9 nucleotides line up with TRBD2. CDR3 length: 18 amino acids. V shed 2 bases and J 7 bases; nucleotides not matched to a gene: 15. CDR1 MDHEN and CDR2 SYDVKM come from the germline V gene. Here the CDR3 reads CASSLPLGRGGNPNEQFF. The CDR3 DNA is TGTGCCAGCAGTTTACCGCTCGGGCGGGGGGGCAATCCGAATGAGCAGTTCTTC.

This chain connects TRBV7-6 to TRBJ2-5, with a possible D match to TRBD2 (5 bases). The CDR3 runs 13 residues. V was trimmed by 3 bases and J by 4 bases, leaving 9 bases between them. Germline assignment: CDR1 SGHVS and CDR2 FNYEAQ. The CDR3 DNA reads as TGTGCCAGCAGCTTTTCGGGGAGAGAGACCCAGTACTTC. Its translation is CASSFSGRETQYF.

The chain is built from TRBV2 and TRBJ1-1, with D perhaps TRBD1 (6 bases). This CDR3 is 14 amino acids long. Trimming removed 1 base at V and 4 bases at J, with 10 bases between. CDR1 SNHLY and CDR2 FYNNEI come from the germline V gene. CDR3 bases: TGTGCCAGCAGTGAAGACAGGGCGGTCACTGAAGCTTTCTTT. Its translation: CASSEDRAVTEAFF.